The 20 T cell receptor beta chains below all came from one sample that was sequenced in a study of CD8 T cells in Susac syndrome. An input of about 0.45 to 1 ug of RNA was subjected to reverse transcription using random hexamers. A single record per CDR3 protein comes from TCRdb applying MiXCR to the immunoSEQ multiplex PCR reads. The sample gives more than 95,000 distinct CDR3 sequences, around 95% of which show up once; 0.2% to 0.25% is in the top ten. Input material: CD8+ T cells from PBMCs. These receptor sequences come from a human donor with Susac syndrome.

This chain uses TRBV5-6 with TRBJ2-7; 8 positions match TRBD2. This CDR3 comprises 17 residues. Losses at the gene ends were 0 bases for V and 0 bases for J; bases not matched to a gene: 8. Germline loops: CDR1 SGHDT, CDR2 YYEEEE. This CDR3 is CASSLGFRTSGSYEQYF. The CDR3 coding sequence is TGTGCCAGCAGCTTGGGATTCCGTACTAGCGGCTCCTACGAGCAGTACTTC.

The rearrangement uses TRBV27 and TRBJ2-7, with D perhaps TRBD1 or TRBD2 (6 bases each). The germline CDR1 and CDR2 sequences are MNHEY and SMNVEV (reference sequence). V gave up 4 bases and J gave up 1 base, with 14 bases separating them. The length of the CDR3 is 15 residues. CDR3: CASSSLRGLSYEQYF. CDR3 DNA: TGTGCCAGCAGTTCCCTCAGGGGACTTTCCTACGAGCAGTACTTC.

This rearrangement joins TRBV30 to TRBJ2-7; 7 bases are shared with TRBD2. Per germline, CDR1 GTSNPN and CDR2 SVGIG (reference sequence). This CDR3 is 14 amino acids long. V shed 4 bases and J 2 bases; nucleotides not matched to a gene: 8. This CDR3 reads CAWNGGGAPYEQYF. DNA of the CDR3: TGTGCCTGGAATGGGGGAGGGGCTCCCTACGAGCAGTACTTC.

The chain joins TRBV25-1 to TRBJ2-2, with D unclear. Germline lookup yields CDR1 MGHDK and CDR2 SYGVNS. CDR3 length equals 12 residues. Trimming removed 6 bases at V and 7 bases at J, with 9 bases between. The CDR3 region is CASRDPGGELFF. The CDR3 DNA follows: TGTGCCAGCAGGGACCCAGGCGGGGAGCTGTTTTTT. Full variable domain (missing parts from reference TRBV25-1 and TRBJ2-2): EADIYQTPRYLVIGTGKKITLECSQTMGHDKMYWYQQDPGMELHLIHYSYGVNSTEKGDLSSESTVSRIRTEHFPLTLESARPSHTSQYLCASRDPGGELFFGEGSRLTVL.

The chain is built from TRBV27 and TRBJ1-4, with a possible D match to TRBD1 (5 bases). The CDR3 runs to 14 residues. Germline V gives CDR1 MNHEY, CDR2 SMNVEV (reference sequence). Trimming pared 5 bases from V and 8 bases from J, leaving 15 bases between. The CDR3 reads CASSLDSTREKLFF. CDR3 sequence (DNA): TGTGCCAGCAGTCTCGACAGTACCAGGGAAAAACTGTTTTTT. The entire variable domain, with the rest obtained from reference TRBV27 and TRBJ1-4, is as follows: EAQVTQNPRYLITVTGKKLTVTCSQNMNHEYMSWYRQDPGLGLRQIYYSMNVEVTDKGDVPEGYKVSRKEKRNFPLILESPSPNQTSLYFCASSLDSTREKLFFGSGTQLSVL.

The chain links TRBV6-2 or TRBV6-3 to TRBJ2-7; the D is unclear. V was pared by 0 bases and J by 3 bases, with 6 bases between. Germline V gene data show CDR1 as MNHEY and CDR2 as SVGEGT. The CDR3 consists of 13 residues. This chain's CDR3 is CASSYSMHYEQYF. The CDR3 DNA sequence: TGTGCCAGCAGTTACTCGATGCACTACGAGCAGTACTTC.

The rearrangement links TRBV25-1 to TRBJ2-5; D is unresolved. Trimming took off 2 bases at V and 7 bases at J, with 11 bases between the two ends. The CDR3 totals 13 residues. Germline values: CDR1 MGHDK, CDR2 SYGVNS. The CDR3 coding sequence is TGTGCCAGCAGTGAACAAGTTTCGGGGACCCAGTACTTC. Its protein product is CASSEQVSGTQYF.

The gene calls are TRBV14 and TRBJ1-2; D uncertain. The ends were cut back, 2 bases at V and 8 bases at J, with 12 bases in the middle. Germline V CDR1 and CDR2: SGHDN, FVKESK. The CDR3 is made up of 13 amino acids. The chain's CDR3 is CASSQYTRQGYTF. As DNA, the CDR3 is TGTGCCAGCAGCCAATATACCCGGCAGGGCTACACCTTC.

The chain combines TRBV27 with TRBJ2-2; D may be TRBD1 (6 bases). Germline CDR1 reads MNHEY; CDR2 reads SMNVEV (reference sequence). The CDR3 has 14 residues. Trimming cost V 3 bases and J 7 bases, with 12 bases left between them. CDR3 residues: CASSLLGANGELFF. CDR3 in DNA: TGTGCCAGCAGTTTGCTGGGGGCCAACGGGGAGCTGTTTTTT.

The rearrangement uses TRBV14 and TRBJ2-7; no reliable D call. Trimming took off 3 bases at V and 0 bases at J, with 12 bases between the two ends. CDR1 is SGHDN, CDR2 FVKESK, per germline. The CDR3 has 15 amino acids. CDR3 loop: CASSQFAASSYEQYF. The CDR3 region has the DNA TGTGCCAGCAGCCAGTTCGCAGCGAGCTCCTACGAGCAGTACTTC.

This clonotype was found once. The chain carries TRBV3-1 and TRBJ2-7, with 8 bases identical to TRBD1. V shed 2 bases, J shed 5 bases, and the junction held 5 bases outside the gene matches. Germline lookup yields CDR1 LGHDT and CDR2 YNNKEL (reference sequence). The CDR3 contains 14 residues. The CDR3 DNA reads as TGTGCCAGCAGCCAACAGGACAGGGAGCACGAGCAGTACTTC. As protein: CASSQQDREHEQYF.

V is TRBV6-1 and J is TRBJ2-5, with D possibly TRBD2 on 5 matching bases. CDR1 MNHNS and CDR2 SASEGT come from the germline V gene. The germline V and J ends were trimmed by 6 bases and 2 bases, with 13 bases remaining between them. The CDR3 runs to 14 residues. CDR3 coding DNA: TGTGCCAGCAGCCGAAGGACTCTTCAAGAGACCCAGTACTTC. Protein sequence: CASSRRTLQETQYF.

This chain joins TRBV5-1 and TRBJ2-7; TRBD1 might be the D (6 bases). Per germline, CDR1 SGHRS and CDR2 YFSETQ. Trimming stripped 3 bases from V and 0 bases from J, with 13 bases between. This CDR3 comprises 15 residues. The CDR3 sequence is CASSSLQGSSYEQYF. DNA of the CDR3: TGCGCCAGCAGCTCCTTACAGGGAAGCTCCTACGAGCAGTACTTC.

CDR3 loop: CASSQDRATSGIYNEQFF. CDR3 nucleotides: TGCGCCAGCAGCCAAGATCGAGCCACTAGCGGGATCTACAATGAGCAGTTCTTC. The chain carries TRBV4-3 and TRBJ2-1; TRBD2 matches at 10 bases. Germline CDR1 and CDR2: LGHNA and YSLEER. Unmatched junction bases numbered 8, after V lost 0 bases and J lost 3 bases. The CDR3 consists of 18 residues.

The chain's CDR3 is CAWSFPGEQYF. The CDR3 nucleotides read TGTGCCTGGAGTTTCCCGGGGGAGCAGTACTTC. V usage is TRBV30 and J usage is TRBJ2-7; TRBD2 might be the D (5 bases). The CDR3 has 11 amino acids. In germline, CDR1 is GTSNPN, CDR2 SVGIG (reference sequence). Between the trimmed V and J ends, which lost 2 bases and 7 bases, there was a span of 9 bases.

The gene calls are TRBV6-5 and TRBJ1-1, with TRBD1 matching 8 bases. CDR1 is MNHEY and CDR2 is SVGAGI in the germline V gene. V shed 7 bases and J 0 bases; nucleotides not matched to a gene: 7. CDR3 length: 15 amino acids. This CDR3 reads CASNDGQGLNTEAFF. CDR3 DNA: TGTGCCAGCAACGACGGACAGGGCCTGAACACTGAAGCTTTCTTT.

CDR3 sequence: CASSDMGRSGELFF. CDR3 sequence (DNA): TGTGCCAGCAGTGATATGGGTCGGTCCGGGGAGCTGTTTTTT. The genes are TRBV25-1 and TRBJ2-2; unclear D gene. CDR3 size: 14 residues. Trimming took 3 bases from V and 6 from J, leaving 11 bases between them. Germline lookup yields CDR1 MGHDK and CDR2 SYGVNS.

The chain joins TRBV9 to TRBJ2-2; a possible D gene is TRBD2 (6 bases). CDR1 is SGDLS and CDR2 is YYNGEE in the germline V gene. The germline V and J ends were trimmed by 3 bases and 0 bases, with 9 bases remaining between them. This CDR3 has 15 residues. In DNA form, the CDR3 reads TGTGCCAGCAGCGATGGAGGGACGAACACCGGGGAGCTGTTTTTT. Amino acid sequence: CASSDGGTNTGELFF.

CDR3 sequence: CASSTTGTGVHEQYF. CDR3 nucleotide sequence: TGTGCCAGCAGTACCACCGGGACAGGGGTCCACGAGCAGTACTTC. The chain links TRBV27 to TRBJ2-7; 10 nucleotides line up with TRBD1. This CDR3 spans 15 amino acids. V lost 5 bases and J lost 5; bases outside the gene matches: 9. CDR1 and CDR2 (germline): MNHEY, SMNVEV (reference sequence).

The chain links TRBV9 to TRBJ2-7, with 9 nucleotides matching TRBD2. The germline gives CDR1 SGDLS, CDR2 YYNGEE. CDR3 length: 14 residues. V trimming: 3 bases; J trimming: 6 bases; junction bases outside the gene matches: 7. CDR3 residues: CASSALAGEGEQYF. The DNA of the CDR3 is TGTGCCAGCAGCGCCTTAGCGGGAGAAGGCGAGCAGTACTTC.